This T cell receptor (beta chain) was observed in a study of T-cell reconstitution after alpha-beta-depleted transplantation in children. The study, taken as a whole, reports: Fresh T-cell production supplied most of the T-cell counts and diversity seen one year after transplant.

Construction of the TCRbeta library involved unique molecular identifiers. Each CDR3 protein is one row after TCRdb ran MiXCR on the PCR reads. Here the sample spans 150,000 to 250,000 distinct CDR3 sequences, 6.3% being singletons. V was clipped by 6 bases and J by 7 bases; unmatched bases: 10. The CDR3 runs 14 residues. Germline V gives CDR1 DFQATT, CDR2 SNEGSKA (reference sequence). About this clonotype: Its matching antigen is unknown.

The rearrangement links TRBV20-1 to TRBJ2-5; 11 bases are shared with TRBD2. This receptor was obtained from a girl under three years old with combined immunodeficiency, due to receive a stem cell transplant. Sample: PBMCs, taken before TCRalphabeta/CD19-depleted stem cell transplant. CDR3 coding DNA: TGCAGTGCCAGCGGACTAGCGGGCCCCGGGACCCAGTACTTC. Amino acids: CSASGLAGPGTQYF.